The 14 T cell receptor beta chains below all came from one sample that was sequenced in a study of early T cells in non-severe SARS-CoV-2 infection. TCRdb called the 5' RACE reads again in MiXCR, with one record for every CDR3 protein. The table shows about 72,000 distinct CDR3 sequences, with roughly a tenth occurring only once. Specimen: whole blood, collected at baseline. All receptors derive from an adult who was a healthcare worker with PCR-confirmed SARS-CoV-2 infection or an uninfected control (not recorded which).

Here the CDR3 DNA reads TGTGCCAGCAGCTTGGTAGATAGGACAGGCGGCCTGGAGCAGTACTTC. Translation gives CASSLVDRTGGLEQYF. The chain has TRBV5-4 and TRBJ2-7; 7 bases fit TRBD1. Trimming cost V 0 bases and J 7 bases; bases outside gene matches: 13. The CDR3 sequence is 16 residues long. Germline V gene lookup returns CDR1 SGHNT and CDR2 YYREEE (reference sequence).

This clonotype was seen ten or more times. V is TRBV6-2 or TRBV6-3 and J is TRBJ2-1; D is possibly TRBD2 (6 bases). V shed 0 bases and J shed 3 bases, with 9 bases lying between them. This CDR3 comprises 15 residues. The germline gives CDR1 MNHEY, CDR2 SVGEGT. The CDR3 loop reads CASSYSGRDYNEQFF. The CDR3 nucleotides are TGTGCCAGCAGTTACTCGGGGCGGGACTACAATGAGCAGTTCTTC.

This clonotype came up many times. This sequence joins TRBV24-1 and TRBJ2-1; 8 bases align to TRBD2. Germline CDR1 reads KGHDR; CDR2 reads SFDVKD. This CDR3 comprises 18 residues. The V segment lost 0 bases and the J segment 3 bases; nucleotides outside the gene matches: 9. CDR3 coding DNA: TGTGCCACCAGTGATTTGGGGCCGGGACTAGGTAACTACAATGAGCAGTTCTTC. It codes for CATSDLGPGLGNYNEQFF.

This clonotype was recorded a few times. This chain connects TRBV10-3 to TRBJ1-5; TRBD1 agrees at 11 bases. Germline V gene sequence: CDR1 ENHRY, CDR2 SYGVKD. Trimming removed 6 bases from V and 4 bases from J; junction bases left unmatched: 5. The CDR3 contains 15 residues. The CDR3, as DNA: TGTGCCATCAGCCCTGGACAGGGGGCTAATCAGCCCCAGCATTTT. Its translation: CAISPGQGANQPQHF.

This chain uses TRBV10-3 with TRBJ2-3; the match to TRBD1 covers 9 bases. V shed 8 bases and J 2 bases; nucleotides not matched to a gene: 5. This CDR3 is 14 amino acids long. Per germline, CDR1 ENHRY and CDR2 SYGVKD. CDR3 region: CAIRGTGSTDTQYF. For the CDR3, the DNA is TGTGCCATCCGTGGGACAGGGTCCACAGATACGCAGTATTTT.

This clonotype was counted ten times or more. J is TRBJ2-3 and V is TRBV9; TRBD2 is a possible D gene (6 bases). The germline CDR1 and CDR2 sequences are SGDLS and YYNGEE. The CDR3 length is 16 residues. V was clipped by 3 bases and J by 2 bases, with 16 bases between them. The CDR3 DNA reads TGTGCCAGCAGCGCCTCAGCGCGGGGAGCCACAGATACGCAGTATTTT. Its translation is CASSASARGATDTQYF.

This clonotype was recorded many times. This chain uses TRBV5-6 with TRBJ2-7, with 8 nucleotides matching TRBD1. This CDR3 has 14 residues. The V and J ends lost 6 bases and 2 bases, in that order; junction bases with no gene match: 7. Germline-derived CDR1 and CDR2 are SGHDT and YYEEEE. CDR3 residues: CASTKDRDTYEQYF. CDR3 sequence (DNA): TGTGCCAGCACCAAGGACAGGGACACCTACGAGCAGTACTTC. The variable domain in full, with the rest retrieved from reference TRBV5-6 and TRBJ2-7, is DAGVTQSPTHLIKTRGQQVTLRCSPKSGHDTVSWYQQALGQGPQFIFQYYEEEERQRGNFPDRFSGHQFPNYSSELNVNALLLGDSALYLCASTKDRDTYEQYFGPGTRLTVT.

Regarding this clonotype: With a much larger clone just one base away, this may be a read error. The CDR3 bases are TGCGCCAGCAGCCGAGGACGGGGGCTAGATACGCAGTATTTT. Residues: CASSRGRGLDTQYF. The V and J genes are TRBV4-1 and TRBJ2-3, with D possibly called TRBD1 or TRBD2 (6 bases each). Per the germline V gene, CDR1 is MGHRA and CDR2 is YSYEKL. The V gene lost 4 bases and the J gene lost 5 bases, with 13 bases spanning the gap. This CDR3 is built from 14 residues.

This clonotype was found a few times. The chain employs TRBV4-2 and TRBJ2-7; TRBD2 matches 10 bases. The germline V gene has CDR1 LGHNA and CDR2 YNFKEQ. With V trimmed by 0 bases and J by 9 bases, 8 bases remained unmatched. The CDR3 is 15 residues long. The CDR3 sequence: CASSQDSSGGATQYF. The DNA for the CDR3 is TGTGCCAGCAGCCAAGATTCCAGCGGGGGGGCAACGCAGTACTTC.

This clonotype was seen only a few times. The CDR3 here is CASCTRSFEQFF. As DNA, the CDR3 is TGTGCCAGCTGTACTAGGAGCTTTGAGCAGTTCTTC. The V call is TRBV6-2 or TRBV6-3, the J call TRBJ2-1, with a possible D match to TRBD2 (5 bases). Germline CDR1 is MNHEY and CDR2 is SVGEGT. CDR3 size: 12 residues. Trimming took off 8 bases at V and 9 bases at J, with 14 bases between the two ends.

In its sample, this clonotype was seen a few times. V usage is TRBV2 and J usage is TRBJ2-3; 7 nucleotides align to TRBD2. Per germline, CDR1 SNHLY and CDR2 FYNNEI. The CDR3 is made up of 14 amino acids. The V and J ends lost 1 base and 4 bases, in that order; junction bases with no gene match: 2. CDR3: CASSEGLASDTQYF. The CDR3 bases are TGTGCCAGCAGTGAAGGACTAGCCTCAGATACGCAGTATTTT.

This clonotype was counted only a few times. The gene calls are TRBV5-6 and TRBJ2-2; either TRBD1 or TRBD2 may supply D (5 bases each). The germline V gene encodes CDR1 SGHDT and CDR2 YYEEEE. This CDR3 is built from 16 residues. Trimming pared 2 bases from V and 2 bases from J, leaving 13 bases between. In nucleotides, the CDR3 is TGTGCCAGCAGCTTCTTCGGGGACCCAAACACCGGGGAGCTGTTTTTT. This translates into CASSFFGDPNTGELFF.

This clonotype came up many times. This chain links TRBV6-5 with TRBJ1-1, with TRBD1 identical over 7 bases. The trim removed 6 bases at V and 5 bases at J, leaving 6 bases unmatched. The CDR3 contains 13 residues. CDR1 MNHEY and CDR2 SVGAGI come from the germline V gene. The CDR3 DNA reads TGTGCCAGCAGCCTGACAGGGCGGACTGAAGCTTTCTTT. As protein: CASSLTGRTEAFF.

This chain joins TRBV20-1 and TRBJ2-3, with D unclear. Germline loops: CDR1 DFQATT, CDR2 SNEGSKA (reference sequence). This CDR3 is 11 amino acids long. Trimming pared 7 bases from V and 2 bases from J, leaving 7 bases between. CDR3 residues: CSGKITDTQYF. In DNA form, the CDR3 reads TGCAGTGGGAAGATCACAGATACGCAGTATTTT.